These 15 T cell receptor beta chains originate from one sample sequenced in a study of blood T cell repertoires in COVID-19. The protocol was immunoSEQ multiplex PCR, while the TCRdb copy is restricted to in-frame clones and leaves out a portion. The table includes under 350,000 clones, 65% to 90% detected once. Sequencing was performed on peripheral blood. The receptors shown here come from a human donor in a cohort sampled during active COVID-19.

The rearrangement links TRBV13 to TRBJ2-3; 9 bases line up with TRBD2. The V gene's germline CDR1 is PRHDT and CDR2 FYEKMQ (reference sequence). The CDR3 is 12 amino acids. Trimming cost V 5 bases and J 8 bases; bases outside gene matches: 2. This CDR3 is CASSRTSATQYF. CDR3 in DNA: TGTGCCAGCAGCCGGACTAGCGCTACGCAGTATTTT.

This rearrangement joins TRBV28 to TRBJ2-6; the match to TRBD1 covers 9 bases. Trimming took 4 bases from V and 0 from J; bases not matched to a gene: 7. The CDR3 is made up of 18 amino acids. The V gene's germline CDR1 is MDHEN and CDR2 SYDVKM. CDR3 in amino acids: CASSSTTGGPSGANVLTF. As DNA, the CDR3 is TGTGCCAGCAGTTCCACTACAGGGGGCCCCTCTGGGGCCAACGTCCTGACTTTC.

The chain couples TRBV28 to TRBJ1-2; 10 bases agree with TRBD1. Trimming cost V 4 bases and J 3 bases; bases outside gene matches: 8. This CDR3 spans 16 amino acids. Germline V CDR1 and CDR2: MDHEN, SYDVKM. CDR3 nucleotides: TGTGCCAGCAGTTCGGGGGGGACAGGGGTTGACTATGGCTACACCTTC. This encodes CASSSGGTGVDYGYTF.

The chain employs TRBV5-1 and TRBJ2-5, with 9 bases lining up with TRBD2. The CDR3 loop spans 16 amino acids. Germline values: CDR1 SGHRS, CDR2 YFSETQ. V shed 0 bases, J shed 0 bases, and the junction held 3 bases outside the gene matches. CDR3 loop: CASSLGLAAYQETQYF. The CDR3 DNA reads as TGCGCCAGCAGCTTGGGACTAGCGGCCTACCAAGAGACCCAGTACTTC.

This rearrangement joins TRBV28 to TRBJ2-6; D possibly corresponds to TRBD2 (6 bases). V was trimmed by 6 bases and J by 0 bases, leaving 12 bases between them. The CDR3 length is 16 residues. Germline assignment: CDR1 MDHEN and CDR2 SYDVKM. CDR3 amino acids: CASRNFGSSGANVLTF. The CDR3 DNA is TGTGCCAGCAGGAATTTCGGGAGCTCTGGGGCCAACGTCCTGACTTTC.

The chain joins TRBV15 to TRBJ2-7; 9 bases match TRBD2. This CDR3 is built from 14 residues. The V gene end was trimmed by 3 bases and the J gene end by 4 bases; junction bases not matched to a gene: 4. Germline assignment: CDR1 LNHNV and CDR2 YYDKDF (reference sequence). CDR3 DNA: TGTGCCACCAGCAGTAGCGGGAGTGGTTACGAGCAGTACTTC. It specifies CATSSSGSGYEQYF. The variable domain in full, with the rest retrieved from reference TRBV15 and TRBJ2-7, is DAMVIQNPRYQVTQFGKPVTLSCSQTLNHNVMYWYQQKSSQAPKLLFHYYDKDFNNEADTPDNFQSRRPNTSFCFLDIRSPGLGDTAMYLCATSSSGSGYEQYFGPGTRLTVT.

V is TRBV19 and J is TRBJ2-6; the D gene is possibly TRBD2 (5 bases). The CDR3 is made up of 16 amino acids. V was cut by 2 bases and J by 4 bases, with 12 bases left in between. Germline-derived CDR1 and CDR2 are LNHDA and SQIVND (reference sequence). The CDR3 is CASSISGPSGANVLTF. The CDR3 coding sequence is TGTGCCAGTAGTATAAGCGGACCCTCCGGGGCCAACGTCCTGACTTTC.

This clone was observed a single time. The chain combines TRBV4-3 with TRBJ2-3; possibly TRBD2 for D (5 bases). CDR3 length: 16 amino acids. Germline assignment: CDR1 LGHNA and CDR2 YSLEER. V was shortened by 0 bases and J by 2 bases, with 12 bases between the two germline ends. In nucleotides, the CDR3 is TGCGCCAGCAGCCAAGATGTTGGAGGTCCCACAGATACGCAGTATTTT. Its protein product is CASSQDVGGPTDTQYF.

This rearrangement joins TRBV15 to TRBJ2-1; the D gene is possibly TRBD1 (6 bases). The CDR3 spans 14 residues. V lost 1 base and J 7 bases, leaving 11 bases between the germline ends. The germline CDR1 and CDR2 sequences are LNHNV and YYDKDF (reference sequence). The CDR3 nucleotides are TGTGCCACCAGCAGAGTTATCGGGACAAATGAGCAGTTCTTC. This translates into CATSRVIGTNEQFF. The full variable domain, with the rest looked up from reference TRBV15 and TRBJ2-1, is DAMVIQNPRYQVTQFGKPVTLSCSQTLNHNVMYWYQQKSSQAPKLLFHYYDKDFNNEADTPDNFQSRRPNTSFCFLDIRSPGLGDTAMYLCATSRVIGTNEQFFGPGTRLTVL.

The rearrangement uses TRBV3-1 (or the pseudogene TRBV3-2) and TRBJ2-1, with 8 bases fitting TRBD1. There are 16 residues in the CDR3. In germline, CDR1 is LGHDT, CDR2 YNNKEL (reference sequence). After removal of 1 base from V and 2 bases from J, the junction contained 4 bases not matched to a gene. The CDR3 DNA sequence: TGTGCCAGCAGCCAAGGACAGGGGACCCCCTACAATGAGCAGTTCTTC. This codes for CASSQGQGTPYNEQFF.

CDR3 region: CASSRDRGITGELFF. The CDR3 DNA follows: TGTGCCAGCAGTCGGGACAGGGGAATTACCGGGGAGCTGTTTTTT. The chain joins TRBV6-5 to TRBJ2-2; 10 nucleotides line up with TRBD1. The CDR3 is 15 amino acids. The J segment lost 5 bases and the V segment lost 5 bases, leaving 5 bases of the junction unmatched. Germline V CDR1 and CDR2: MNHEY, SVGAGI.

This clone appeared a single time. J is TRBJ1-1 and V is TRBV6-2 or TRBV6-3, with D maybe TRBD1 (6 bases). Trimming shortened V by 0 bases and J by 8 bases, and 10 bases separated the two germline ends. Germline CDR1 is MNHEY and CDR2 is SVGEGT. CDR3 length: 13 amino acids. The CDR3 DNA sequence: TGTGCCAGCAGTTACTCTACCGGGACAGAAGCTTTCTTT. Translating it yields CASSYSTGTEAFF.

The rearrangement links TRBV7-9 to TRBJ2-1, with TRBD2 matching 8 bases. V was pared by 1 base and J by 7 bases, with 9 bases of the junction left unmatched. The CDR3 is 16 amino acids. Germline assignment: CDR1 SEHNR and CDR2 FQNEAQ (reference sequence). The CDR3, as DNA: TGTGCCAGCAGCTTAGAGACCGGGACTAGGCAGAATGAGCAGTTCTTC. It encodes CASSLETGTRQNEQFF.

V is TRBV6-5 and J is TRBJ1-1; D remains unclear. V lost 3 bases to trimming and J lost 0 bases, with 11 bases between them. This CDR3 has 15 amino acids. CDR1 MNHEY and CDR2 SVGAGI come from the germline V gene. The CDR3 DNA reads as TGTGCCAGCAGTTATTTGTCAGGTTTGAACACTGAAGCTTTCTTT. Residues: CASSYLSGLNTEAFF.

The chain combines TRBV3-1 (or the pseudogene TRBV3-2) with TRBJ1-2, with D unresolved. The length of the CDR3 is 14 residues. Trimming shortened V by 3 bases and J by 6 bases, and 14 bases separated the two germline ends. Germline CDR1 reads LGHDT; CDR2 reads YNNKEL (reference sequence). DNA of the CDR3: TGTGCCAGCAGCCAGGCGACGGGAATCCATGGCTACACCTTC. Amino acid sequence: CASSQATGIHGYTF.